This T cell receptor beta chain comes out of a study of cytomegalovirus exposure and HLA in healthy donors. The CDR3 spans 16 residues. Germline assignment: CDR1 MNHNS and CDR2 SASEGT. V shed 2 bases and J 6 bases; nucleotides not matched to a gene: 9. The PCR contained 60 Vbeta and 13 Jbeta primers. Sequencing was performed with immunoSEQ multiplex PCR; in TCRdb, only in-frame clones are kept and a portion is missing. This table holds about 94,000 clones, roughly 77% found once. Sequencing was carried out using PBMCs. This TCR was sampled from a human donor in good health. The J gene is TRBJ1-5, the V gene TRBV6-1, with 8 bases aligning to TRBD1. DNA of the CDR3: TGTGCCAGCAGTGAAAGGGTCCAGACAGGGGCTCAGCCCCAGCATTTT. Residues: CASSERVQTGAQPQHF.